This record covers a single T cell receptor (beta chain). Its target antigen remains unknown. Per-nucleotide qualities are absent, and no much larger clonotype sits a single base away. The library was obtained by PCR. DNA from cultured CD4+ T cells was subjected to TCR sequencing with the Oncomine TCR Beta short-read assay at the Johns Hopkins FTIC core. The QIAamp micro DNA kit was used to extract genomic DNA from the cultured CD4+ T cells. Oncomine TCR Beta libraries from cultured CD4+ T cells were pooled with unique dual indexes and sequenced on an Illumina iSeq 100. From the authors' description of their analysis: Non-productive sequences were removed, and CDR3s that did not start with C, did not end with F or W, or were shorter than 7 amino acids were discarded. The MANAFEST web application was used to identify antigen-specific clonotypes by comparing peptide-stimulated wells against reference wells and other culture wells. An FDR below 0.05, an odds ratio above 5, and a productive frequency above 0.1% in at least two of three replicate wells were required for clones to be considered positive. A clonotype was classed as cross-reactive if the clonotype showed significant expansion both in SARS-CoV-2 spike wells and in at least one common cold coronavirus spike condition. Levenshtein distances (stringdist) and unrooted phylogenetic trees (ape) in R version 3.6.1 were used to assess CDR3 homology. In-frame beta chains were kept once TCRdb had trimmed the public reads at Q25 with fastp and called clones with MiXCR. Rows are combined by CDR3 protein, so each entry shows the most common genes and DNA. TCRdb, not the original authors, processed these V and J calls. Here the sample has 10,000 to 12,000 distinct CDR3 sequences; roughly 31% occur a single time. Together, the top ten hold 7.5% to 9% of the sample.

This record belongs to a study of vaccination and CD4 T cells after COVID-19 (dated by TCRdb to 2021 to 2024). With regard to the full study: Convalescent patients had a positive SARS-CoV-2 result on nasal swab PCR, and of these patients, several had mild disease and one had severe disease. The convalescent cohort included six males and four females, with two Hispanic individuals, seven Caucasians, two Asians and one multiracial person. Two doses of either the Pfizer-BioNTech BNT162b2 vaccine (n=8) or the Moderna mRNA-1273 vaccine (n=2) were administered to participants. Post-COVID blood samples from convalescent patients were collected a median of around 100 days after diagnosis, with a range of 35 to 161 days. Post-vaccine blood samples were collected a median of about 66 days after the second vaccine dose, ranging from about 12 to 250 days. Culture stimuli were overlapping spike peptide pools from SARS-CoV-2 and from the common cold coronaviruses HCoV-NL63, HCoV-OC43 and HCoV-229E. Control cultures received a CEFX viral epitope pool as the positive control, an HIV-1 Nef peptide pool as the negative control, or no peptide. In 10 COVID-19 convalescent patients and 4 infection-naive healthy vaccine recipients, the spike-specific CD4+ TCR repertoire before mRNA vaccination was compared with the repertoire after mRNA vaccination. General findings and caveats noted by the study authors: Among convalescent patients, a median about 90% of the SARS-CoV-2-reactive clones seen after vaccination appeared only after vaccination, which suggests priming specific to the vaccine. In convalescent patients, nearly all vaccine-specific clones (304 of 307) were found to be mono-reactive for SARS-CoV-2 spike rather than cross-reactive with common cold coronaviruses. The study included relatively few convalescent patients and did not analyze early timepoints after natural infection. An increase in the median number of SARS-CoV-2-reactive clonotypes from around 20 after infection to some 40 after vaccination was observed, but the change was not found to be significant.

Sample treatment or condition, as interpreted from the label and publication: 10-day PBMC culture with coronavirus spike peptide pools or control peptides (ViraFEST assay). The ViraFEST assay was used in the study, in which antigen-specific T cells were expanded with peptide pools and expanded clonotypes were subsequently identified by TCR sequencing. The positive SARS-CoV-2 PCR tests of the convalescent patients were dated from March to December 2020, before the Alpha, Beta and Delta variants emerged in the United States. Each well held roughly 2.2 million PBMCs cultured in IMDM containing about 5% human AB serum and roughly 10 IU/ml IL-2, with 9 to 10 ug/ml peptide pools added. Half of the culture medium was replaced with fresh IL-2-containing medium on days 3 and 7. After ten to eleven days of culture, CD4+ T cells were isolated by negative selection using the EasySep CD4+ T cell isolation kit. Ficoll-Paque Plus gradient centrifugation was used to isolate PBMCs from whole blood, and the isolated PBMCs were then either used fresh or cryopreserved at -140C. Triplicate wells were generally used for each culture condition.

Taken from cysteine to phenylalanine, the CDR3 has 16 residues. Here the CDR3 DNA is all that survives: 48 bases in frame from base 1. Per the germline V gene (reference sequence), DFQATT is the CDR1 and SNEGSKA is the CDR2. Clipping removes 5 bases from V and 4 bases from J, with 5 as the unmatched junction base count. The sample taken for sequencing was CD4+ T cells from blood, cultured in vitro. The chain was built from TRBV20-1 and TRBJ2-1; the junction holds 16 bases that match TRBD2. The TCR sequence derives from a human donor who had recovered from COVID-19. The DNA is TGCAGTGCTTCGGGGACTAGCGGGAGGGGGTACAATGAGCAGTTCTTC. This translates into CSASGTSGRGYNEQFF.